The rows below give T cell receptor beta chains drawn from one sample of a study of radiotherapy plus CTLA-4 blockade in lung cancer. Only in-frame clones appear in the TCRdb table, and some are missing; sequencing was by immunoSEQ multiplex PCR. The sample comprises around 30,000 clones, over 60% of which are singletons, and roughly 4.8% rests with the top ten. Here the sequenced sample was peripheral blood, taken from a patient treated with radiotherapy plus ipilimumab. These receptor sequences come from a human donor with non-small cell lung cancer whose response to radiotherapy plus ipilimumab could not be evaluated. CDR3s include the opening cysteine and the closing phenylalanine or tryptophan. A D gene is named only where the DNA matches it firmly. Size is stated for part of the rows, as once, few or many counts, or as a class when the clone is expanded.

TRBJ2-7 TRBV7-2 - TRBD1 TGTGCCAGCAGCGCCATGACAGGGGCCTACGAGCAGTACTTC CASSAMTGAYEQYF
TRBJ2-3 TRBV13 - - TGTGCCAGCAGCACCAGAACTAGCACAGGTACGCAGTATTTT CASSTRTSTGTQYF
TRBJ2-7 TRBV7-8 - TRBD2 TGTGCCAGCAGCCGGCGTAGGGGGACTAGCGGGAATTTGCAGTACTTC CASSRRRGTSGNLQYF
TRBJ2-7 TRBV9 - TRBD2 TGTGCCAGCAGCCGTGGGAGCGGGAACTCCTACGAGCAGTACTTC CASSRGSGNSYEQYF
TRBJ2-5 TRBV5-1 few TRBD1 TGCGCCAGCAGGGCGGGGGACAGGGGCACGGAGACCCAGTACTTC CASRAGDRGTETQYF
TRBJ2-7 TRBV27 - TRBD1 TGTGCCGGCAGCTCCCCCGGGACAGGGACGGACGAGCAGTACTTC CAGSSPGTGTDEQYF
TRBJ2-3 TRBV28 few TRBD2 TGTGCCAGCACCGGGACTAGCGGCTTCACAGATACGCAGTATTTT CASTGTSGFTDTQYF
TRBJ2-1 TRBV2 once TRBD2 TGTGCCAGCAGTCTGGCCACTAGCGTCAATGAGCAGTTCTTC CASSLATSVNEQFF
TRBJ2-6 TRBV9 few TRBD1 TGTGCCAGCAGCGAGAGGACAGGGGGCAGCTCTGGGGCCAACGTCCTGACTTTC CASSERTGGSSGANVLTF
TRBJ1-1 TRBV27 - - TGTGCCAGCGGGGGGGCCTCGAACACTGAAGCTTTCTTT CASGGASNTEAFF